The 6 T cell receptor beta chains listed next were all sequenced from one sample in a study of blood T cell repertoires in COVID-19. Using immunoSEQ multiplex PCR, the repertoire was profiled, and TCRdb retains in-frame clones only, with some absent. The data show almost 200,000 clones, 86% seen once. The sample was peripheral blood. The receptors here all came from a woman in her 70s with acute or convalescent COVID-19.

This CDR3 is CASSLGPWNEQFF. The CDR3 region has the DNA TGTGCCAGCAGCTTGGGGCCGTGGAATGAGCAGTTCTTC. The V and J genes are TRBV5-6 and TRBJ2-1; D call uncertain. The V gene lost 0 bases and the J gene lost 7 bases, with 8 bases spanning the gap. The CDR3 length is 13 residues. Looked up from germline, CDR1 is SGHDT and CDR2 is YYEEEE.

J is TRBJ2-2 and V is TRBV19, with D maybe TRBD1 (6 bases). Trimming shortened V by 4 bases and J by 7 bases, and 13 bases separated the two germline ends. Germline CDR1 is LNHDA and CDR2 is SQIVND (reference sequence). The CDR3 covers 14 residues. The CDR3 nucleotides read TGTGCCAGTAGTACCCTCACAGGGCTCGGGGAGCTGTTTTTT. It specifies CASSTLTGLGELFF. The variable domain in full, completed from reference TRBV19 and TRBJ2-2, reads DGGITQSPKYLFRKEGQNVTLSCEQNLNHDAMYWYRQDPGQGLRLIYYSQIVNDFQKGDIAEGYSVSREKKESFPLTVTSAQKNPTAFYLCASSTLTGLGELFFGEGSRLTVL.

The sample holds one count of this clone. The V call is TRBV5-1, the J call TRBJ1-3; 8 nucleotides match TRBD1. Germline CDR1 SGHRS, CDR2 YFSETQ. Germline trimming cut 3 bases from V and 3 bases from J; bases unmatched to any gene: 2. The CDR3 spans 14 residues. The CDR3 is CASSSGTGGNTIYF. Here the CDR3 DNA reads TGCGCCAGCAGCTCCGGGACAGGTGGAAACACCATATATTTT.

The chain is built from TRBV29-1 and TRBJ2-5, with 7 bases that match TRBD2. The V gene end was trimmed by 3 bases and the J gene end by 6 bases; junction bases not matched to a gene: 1. Germline V gene lookup returns CDR1 SQVTM and CDR2 ANQGSEA. This CDR3 region has 11 residues. The CDR3: CSVDGGKTQYF. CDR3 coding DNA: TGCAGCGTTGACGGGGGGAAGACCCAGTACTTC.

By share of the sample, this clone is medium-sized. The V and J genes are TRBV5-1 and TRBJ1-2; D call uncertain. The CDR3 extends over 12 amino acids. Trimming pared 4 bases from V and 5 bases from J, leaving 9 bases between. The germline V gene encodes CDR1 SGHRS and CDR2 YFSETQ. CDR3 DNA sequence: TGCGCCAGCAGCCCCGGTCCGTATGGCTACACCTTC. Translation: CASSPGPYGYTF.

This clone has only one observation. This chain connects TRBV5-1 to TRBJ1-5; D not certain. The CDR3 has 14 residues. V gave up 0 bases and J gave up 6 bases, with 10 bases separating them. Germline loops: CDR1 SGHRS, CDR2 YFSETQ. The DNA for the CDR3 is TGCGCCAGCAGCTTGGATTCGGGGATTCAGCCCCAGCATTTT. This codes for CASSLDSGIQPQHF.